The 7 T cell receptor beta chains reported below all come from one sample, sequenced in a study of Tregs in tolerant kidney transplant recipients (dated by TCRdb to the late 2010s). Library preparation was by the immunoSEQ multiplex PCR assay. TCRdb carries this immuneACCESS record with in-frame sequences only. Its versions omit some clonotypes, under half of them owing to an unresolved V gene in the studies checked, with the rest unexplained. For this sample, the table gives more than 45,000 clones. The ten largest make up roughly 0.93% of the sample. Read against the paper, the sample's time point label means: blood sample drawn before combined kidney and bone marrow transplant. The sequencing here drew on CD4+ T cells from blood, taken before the transplant. The source of these receptors is a human donor who received a combined kidney and bone marrow transplant.

For this clone: The CDR3 extends 3 residues past the end of the read, so its final part is completed from the germline J gene. The rearrangement uses TRBV20-1 and TRBJ2-1; 12 bases align to TRBD1. Trimming removed 1 base from V and 6 bases from J; junction bases left unmatched: 4. Germline lookup yields CDR1 DFQATT and CDR2 SNEGSKA (reference sequence). This CDR3 has 15 residues. Incomplete CDR3 DNA: TGCAGTGCTAGAGGAGGGACAGGGGGCTTCAATGAG. This encodes CSARGGTGGFNE. Given in full, the CDR3 is CSARGGTGGFNEQFF.

As to this clone: The read gets to within 3 residues of the CDR3 end, and the germline J gene fills in the rest. The rearrangement joins TRBV5-1 to TRBJ2-2, with D possibly being TRBD2 (5 bases). The CDR3 is made up of 14 amino acids. Trimming pared 2 bases from V and 5 bases from J, leaving 10 bases between. Germline loops: CDR1 SGHRS, CDR2 YFSETQ. This CDR3 reads CASSLGRGTGELFF. CDR3 DNA (partial): TGCGCCAGCAGCTTAGGACGGGGAACCGGGGAG. The full variable domain, its missing parts supplied by reference TRBV5-1 and TRBJ2-2, is KAGVTQTPRYLIKTRGQQVTLSCSPISGHRSVSWYQQTPGQGLQFLFEYFSETQRNKGNFPGRFSGRQFSNSRSEMNVSTLELGDSALYLCASSLGRGTGELFFGEGSRLTVL.

Worth noting for this clone: Coverage ceases 3 residues before the CDR3 finishes, and the germline J gene fills in the end. The chain has TRBV5-1 and TRBJ2-1, with D possibly matching TRBD2 (5 bases). The germline V gene encodes CDR1 SGHRS and CDR2 YFSETQ. V lost 0 bases, J lost 8 bases, and 12 bases lay in between. The CDR3 runs to 14 residues. CDR3 residues: CASSLVRGMDEQFF. CDR3 DNA, as far as it was read: TGCGCCAGCAGCTTGGTTCGGGGTATGGATGAG.

Remarks on this clone: The read ends 3 residues shy of where the CDR3 ends; the end is completed using the germline J gene. This chain links TRBV6-1 with TRBJ2-2; D may be TRBD2 (6 bases). In germline, CDR1 is MNHNS, CDR2 SASEGT. V was clipped by 4 bases and J by 3 bases, with 9 bases between them. This CDR3 is built from 14 residues. CDR3 bases read: TGTGCCAGCAGTGTAACGGGGGACACCGGGGAG. Translation: CASSVTGDTGE. The full CDR3 protein is CASSVTGDTGELFF.

As to this clone: The read ends 3 residues early relative to the CDR3; the germline J gene fills the gap. The genes are TRBV20-1 and TRBJ1-6; no reliable D call. Germline lookup yields CDR1 DFQATT and CDR2 SNEGSKA (reference sequence). This CDR3 contains 16 residues. Trimming pared 6 bases from V and 2 bases from J, leaving 17 bases between. Here the CDR3 reads CSARGSFNAYNSPLHF. The covered CDR3 bases are TGCAGTGCCCGCGGATCATTCAACGCCTATAATTCACCC.

Comments on this clone: From the germline J gene comes the end of the CDR3, since the read stops 3 residues before it. This chain links TRBV19 with TRBJ2-3; the D call may be TRBD1 or TRBD2 (5 bases each). The V gene's germline CDR1 is LNHDA and CDR2 SQIVND (reference sequence). Trimming left V 7 bases short and J 1 base short, with 18 bases between. The CDR3 consists of 16 residues. The sequenced part of the CDR3 DNA is TGTGCCAGTACCCGAGCAGGGAGCAGGCGCACAGATACG. It yields the protein CASTRAGSRRTDT. The whole CDR3 is CASTRAGSRRTDTQYF.

Concerning this clone itself: The missing CDR3 end, 3 residues past where the read stops, is filled in from the germline J gene. This chain connects TRBV5-1 to TRBJ2-7, with 8 bases that match TRBD1. CDR1 is SGHRS, CDR2 YFSETQ, per germline. The length of the CDR3 is 15 residues. J lost 2 bases, V lost 4 bases, and 8 bases had no gene match. CDR3 DNA, as far as it was read: TGCGCCAGCAGCGGGACGGGACAGGTACCCTACGAG. Its translation is CASSGTGQVPYE. The full CDR3 sequence reads CASSGTGQVPYEQYF.